This entry concerns a single TCR beta chain. Its antigen is still unknown. J lost 2 bases, V lost 1 base, and 6 bases had no gene match. Germline V gene lookup returns CDR1 SGHTA and CDR2 FQGNSA. The CDR3 length is 16 residues. These data belong to a study of blood T cells in healthy people across ages. About the study: Researchers report that template switching captured about one barcoded beta molecule per two T cells. General observations from the study: Naive T cell percentage showed a strong correlation with TCR beta diversity. Long-lived donors exceeded aged donors in naive CD4+ cells and diversity.

PCR was performed a second time for about 7 to 12 cycles using a sample-barcoded 5' primer and a J-beta primer mix. All samples gave at least 2.5 million CDR3-containing paired-end reads. Each CDR3 protein is one row after TCRdb ran MiXCR on the 5' RACE reads. The table has approximately 800,000 distinct CDR3 sequences, more than 50% seen once; the top ten hold about 26%. The genes are TRBV7-2 and TRBJ2-3; 7 bases are shared with TRBD2. This sequence was found in a man aged 40-50 years in good health. Input material: blood. CDR3 in DNA: TGTGCCAGCAGCTTAGGACCGGGGGGTACCACAGATACGCAGTATTTT. Translation gives CASSLGPGGTTDTQYF. Together with reference TRBV7-2 and TRBJ2-3, the CDR3 gives the full variable domain: GAGVSQSPSNKVTEKGKDVELRCDPISGHTALYWYRQSLGQGLEFLIYFQGNSAPDKSGLPSDRFSAERTGGSVSTLTIQRTQQEDSAVYLCASSLGPGGTTDTQYFGPGTRLTVL.